The 23 T cell receptor beta chains reported below all come from one sample, sequenced in a study of blood T cell repertoires in COVID-19. Clones were sequenced by immunoSEQ multiplex PCR, and TCRdb holds only the in-frame ones, with some missing. The repertoire holds roughly 57,000 clones, with approximately 89% as singletons. The source material was peripheral blood. Every receptor here comes from a man aged 55 to 70 with active or convalescent COVID-19.

The V gene is TRBV4-1, the J gene TRBJ1-3; D unresolved. Germline CDR1 is MGHRA and CDR2 is YSYEKL. This CDR3 region has 14 residues. Trimming stripped 7 bases from V and 4 bases from J, with 14 bases between. DNA of the CDR3: TGCGCCAGCAACTCGGAGGGATTAGGAAACACCATATATTTT. Protein: CASNSEGLGNTIYF.

This chain links TRBV5-5 with TRBJ1-1; 7 bases line up with TRBD1. The CDR3 length is 14 residues. From germline, CDR1 is SGHKS and CDR2 YYEKEE (reference sequence). V gave up 4 bases and J gave up 3 bases; unmatched junction bases: 6. CDR3 DNA: TGTGCCAGCAGCGGGGGACAGCTCTACACTGAAGCTTTCTTT. It yields the protein CASSGGQLYTEAFF.

The rearrangement links TRBV7-2 to TRBJ1-6, with 7 bases matching TRBD1. The CDR3 is made up of 15 amino acids. V dropped 5 bases and J dropped 10; count of bases not matched to a gene: 11. Germline loops: CDR1 SGHTA, CDR2 FQGNSA. CDR3 loop: CASSPTDREVSPLHF. In nucleotides, the CDR3 is TGTGCCAGCAGCCCGACTGACAGGGAAGTATCACCCCTCCACTTT.

The chain recombines TRBV29-1 with TRBJ1-1; D unclear. The V gene's germline CDR1 is SQVTM and CDR2 ANQGSEA. The V end was cut by 7 bases, the J end by 1 base, with 13 bases between. The CDR3 runs 13 residues. The CDR3 DNA reads as TGCAGCGCCTCGCCGGGAAAGAACACTGAAGCTTTCTTT. Translated, it gives CSASPGKNTEAFF.

This clone is a singleton in its sample. This sequence joins TRBV10-3 and TRBJ2-1; tentatively, D is TRBD2 (6 bases). V lost 4 bases and J lost 8, with 6 bases in between. CDR3 length: 11 residues. Germline-derived CDR1 and CDR2 are ENHRY and SYGVKD. The CDR3, as DNA: TGTGCCATCAGTGCGGGGGATGAGCAGTTCTTC. It codes for CAISAGDEQFF.

This clone was recorded only once. This chain uses TRBV7-9 with TRBJ1-2; 7 bases fit TRBD1. This CDR3 comprises 14 residues. The germline gives CDR1 SEHNR, CDR2 FQNEAQ (reference sequence). Trimming cost V 1 base and J 6 bases; bases outside gene matches: 5. CDR3: CASSLGETGHGYTF. CDR3 nucleotides: TGTGCCAGCAGCTTAGGGGAGACAGGGCATGGCTACACCTTC.

The chain couples TRBV5-1 to TRBJ2-7; TRBD1 might be the D (6 bases). The germline gives CDR1 SGHRS, CDR2 YFSETQ. Trimming pared 0 bases from V and 7 bases from J, leaving 20 bases between. CDR3 length: 16 amino acids. The CDR3: CASSLALIQGGSEQYF. Here the CDR3 DNA reads TGCGCCAGCAGCTTGGCCCTGATACAGGGTGGCTCTGAGCAGTACTTC. The variable domain in full, completed from reference TRBV5-1 and TRBJ2-7, reads KAGVTQTPRYLIKTRGQQVTLSCSPISGHRSVSWYQQTPGQGLQFLFEYFSETQRNKGNFPGRFSGRQFSNSRSEMNVSTLELGDSALYLCASSLALIQGGSEQYFGPGTRLTVT.

The chain employs TRBV3-1 (or the pseudogene TRBV3-2) and TRBJ1-2; 9 bases align to TRBD1. This CDR3 has 14 residues. After removal of 1 base from V and 7 bases from J, the junction contained 4 bases not matched to a gene. Germline-derived CDR1 and CDR2 are LGHDT and YNNKEL (reference sequence). The CDR3 region has the DNA TGTGCCAGCAGCCAAGTTTTGACAGGGGGTGGCTACACCTTC. Translation: CASSQVLTGGGYTF.

This clone was found a few times. The chain employs TRBV5-6 and TRBJ1-6, with D perhaps TRBD1 (5 bases). This CDR3 comprises 13 residues. Germline-derived CDR1 and CDR2 are SGHDT and YYEEEE. V lost 5 bases to trimming and J lost 7 bases, with 10 bases between them. CDR3 in amino acids: CASSLGQNSPLHF. Here the CDR3 DNA reads TGTGCCAGCAGTCTCGGACAAAATTCACCCCTCCACTTT.

This sequence joins TRBV7-3 and TRBJ2-2; 9 nucleotides align to TRBD2. The germline CDR1 and CDR2 sequences are SGHTA and FQGTGA. CDR3 length: 16 amino acids. V gave up 2 bases and J gave up 4 bases; unmatched junction bases: 5. The CDR3: CASSLFLAGPTGELFF. CDR3 bases: TGTGCCAGCAGCTTATTCCTAGCGGGGCCCACCGGGGAGCTGTTTTTT.

V is TRBV3-1 (or the pseudogene TRBV3-2) and J is TRBJ1-1; a weak D match, TRBD1 (6 bases). Germline assignment: CDR1 LGHDT and CDR2 YNNKEL (reference sequence). The CDR3 is 13 amino acids. V was pared by 5 bases and J by 2 bases, with 9 bases between. The CDR3 coding sequence is TGTGCCAGCAGCTACAGGGAAAACACTGAAGCTTTCTTT. Translating gives CASSYRENTEAFF.

The chain joins TRBV19 to TRBJ2-1, with D maybe TRBD1 (5 bases). This CDR3 is 16 amino acids long. Between the trimmed V and J ends, which lost 5 bases and 2 bases, there was a span of 16 bases. Germline lookup yields CDR1 LNHDA and CDR2 SQIVND (reference sequence). The CDR3 region has the DNA TGTGCCAGTAGTTCCAGGGCCTCATACCCCTACAATGAGCAGTTCTTC. It is translated as CASSSRASYPYNEQFF.

The V gene is TRBV27, the J gene TRBJ1-2, with a tentative D call TRBD1 (6 bases). Per germline, CDR1 MNHEY and CDR2 SMNVEV (reference sequence). Trimming removed 1 base at V and 7 bases at J, with 16 bases between. This CDR3 comprises 15 residues. The CDR3 reads CASSLWGGSTGGYTF. In nucleotides, the CDR3 is TGTGCCAGCAGTTTATGGGGGGGCTCTACGGGTGGCTACACCTTC.

V gene TRBV5-1 combines with J gene TRBJ2-2, with 14 bases that match TRBD2. The germline V gene encodes CDR1 SGHRS and CDR2 YFSETQ. The CDR3 covers 17 residues. V dropped 4 bases and J dropped 4; count of bases not matched to a gene: 6. CDR3 amino acids: CASSGGLAGGLTGELFF. CDR3 DNA: TGCGCCAGCAGCGGTGGACTAGCGGGGGGACTCACCGGGGAGCTGTTTTTT.

The J gene is TRBJ1-1, the V gene TRBV9; tentatively, D is TRBD1 (6 bases). CDR1 is SGDLS, CDR2 YYNGEE, per germline. The CDR3 is 15 amino acids. The germline V and J ends were trimmed by 3 bases and 1 base, with 13 bases remaining between them. The CDR3 coding sequence is TGTGCCAGCAGCGCAGGGGTGACGGAGAACACTGAAGCTTTCTTT. It is translated as CASSAGVTENTEAFF.

J is TRBJ2-1 and V is TRBV13, with 10 nucleotides matching TRBD2. Per germline, CDR1 PRHDT and CDR2 FYEKMQ (reference sequence). V dropped 2 bases and J dropped 3; count of bases not matched to a gene: 4. This CDR3 region has 16 residues. The CDR3 reads CASSLRLAGVYNEQFF. The CDR3 DNA reads TGTGCCAGCAGCTTACGGCTAGCGGGAGTCTACAATGAGCAGTTCTTC.

V and J are TRBV23-1 and TRBJ2-2; TRBD2 is a possible D gene (5 bases). TRBV23-1 is annotated as an ORF whose role is uncertain. V was clipped by 8 bases and J by 2 bases, with 9 bases between them. The CDR3 has 13 amino acids. This CDR3 is CASEGNNTGELFF. The CDR3 DNA reads as TGCGCCAGCGAGGGAAATAACACCGGGGAGCTGTTTTTT.

V gene TRBV10-3 combines with J gene TRBJ1-5; D unresolved. Trimming took 4 bases from V and 3 from J, leaving 10 bases between them. The CDR3 covers 14 residues. CDR1 and CDR2 (germline): ENHRY, SYGVKD. DNA for the CDR3: TGTGCCATCAGTGCCCTGGGCATCAATCAGCCCCAGCATTTT. This translates into CAISALGINQPQHF.

V and J are TRBV2 and TRBJ1-4, with D maybe TRBD1 (6 bases). Between the trimmed V and J ends, which lost 4 bases and 8 bases, there was a span of 17 bases. The CDR3 loop spans 15 amino acids. Germline V lookup: CDR1 SNHLY, CDR2 FYNNEI. CDR3 in amino acids: CASSANRADEEKLFF. CDR3 DNA: TGTGCCAGCAGTGCCAACAGGGCAGACGAGGAAAAACTGTTTTTT.

The chain links TRBV5-1 to TRBJ2-5, with D uncertain. Germline V gene sequence: CDR1 SGHRS, CDR2 YFSETQ. The CDR3 contains 15 residues. The germline V and J ends were trimmed by 6 bases and 0 bases, with 15 bases remaining between them. Here the CDR3 DNA reads TGCGCCAGCACCACGGTTTTCGTAAACCAAGAGACCCAGTACTTC. Protein product: CASTTVFVNQETQYF.

This clone was picked up a small number of times. V gene TRBV7-2 combines with J gene TRBJ2-1; 7 bases line up with TRBD1. CDR3 size: 15 residues. Per the germline V gene, CDR1 is SGHTA and CDR2 is FQGNSA. V lost 4 bases, J lost 0 bases, and 3 bases stayed unmatched. This CDR3 is CASSSTGSSYNEQFF. In DNA, the CDR3 is TGTGCCAGCAGCTCGACAGGGAGCTCCTACAATGAGCAGTTCTTC.

The V call is TRBV6-1, the J call TRBJ1-5, with D uncertain. The CDR3 sequence is 14 residues long. Per the germline V gene, CDR1 is MNHNS and CDR2 is SASEGT. Trimming cost V 3 bases and J 1 base, with 7 bases left between them. CDR3 loop: CASSDRQSNQPQHF. The DNA of the CDR3 is TGTGCCAGCAGTGATAGACAAAGCAATCAGCCCCAGCATTTT.

The V gene is TRBV18, the J gene TRBJ2-6; D is undetermined. The germline gives CDR1 KGHSH, CDR2 LQKENI. The CDR3 extends over 16 amino acids. V lost 0 bases and J lost 0, with 6 bases in between. The CDR3 protein is CASSPPRISGANVLTF. Written as DNA, the CDR3 is TGTGCCAGCTCACCACCGAGGATCTCTGGGGCCAACGTCCTGACTTTC.